This T cell receptor (beta chain) was observed in a study of T cells in localized non-small cell lung cancer. The CDR3 sequence is 15 residues long. The ends lost 1 base at V and 3 bases at J; junction bases unmatched: 4. Germline CDR1 SGHDN, CDR2 FVKESK. Whole-study findings and limits: Longer overall survival associated with higher blood T cell density; shorter survival with higher adjacent-lung clonality. The study found T cell clonality highest in uninvolved adjacent lung, above tumor.

By share, this clone counts as large (0.1 to 1%). Its antigen is not known. Generated by immunoSEQ multiplex PCR, the TCRdb table keeps only in-frame clones and is missing some. The table has around 2,000 clones, 26% seen once. The input for sequencing was lung tumor tissue, taken before any cancer treatment. The chain employs TRBV14 and TRBJ1-1; 8 bases align to TRBD1. This TCR was recovered from a woman aged 35-75 years with stage II squamous cell lung carcinoma. CDR3 nucleotides: TGTGCCAGCAGCCAAGGGACAGGGTGGGACACTGAAGCTTTCTTT. It specifies CASSQGTGWDTEAFF. Filled out from reference TRBV14 and TRBJ1-1, the complete variable domain reads EAGVTQFPSHSVIEKGQTVTLRCDPISGHDNLYWYRRVMGKEIKFLLHFVKESKQDESGMPNNRFLAERTGGTYSTLKVQPAELEDSGVYFCASSQGTGWDTEAFFGQGTRLTVV.